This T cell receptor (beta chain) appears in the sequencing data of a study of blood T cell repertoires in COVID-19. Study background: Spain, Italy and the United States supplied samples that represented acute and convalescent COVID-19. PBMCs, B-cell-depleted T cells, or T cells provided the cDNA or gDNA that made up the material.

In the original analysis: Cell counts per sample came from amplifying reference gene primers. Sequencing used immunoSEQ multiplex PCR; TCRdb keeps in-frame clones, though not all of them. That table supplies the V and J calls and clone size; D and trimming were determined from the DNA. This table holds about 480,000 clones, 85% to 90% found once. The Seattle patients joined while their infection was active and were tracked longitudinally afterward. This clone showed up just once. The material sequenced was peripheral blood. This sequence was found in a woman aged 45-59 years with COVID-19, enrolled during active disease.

The CDR3 reads CASSAQGDAYEQYF. DNA for the CDR3: TGTGCCAGTAGTGCACAGGGGGATGCGTACGAGCAGTACTTC. The genes are TRBV19 and TRBJ2-7; the match to TRBD1 covers 8 bases. Per the germline V gene, CDR1 is LNHDA and CDR2 is SQIVND (reference sequence). The V segment lost 5 bases and the J segment 4 bases; nucleotides outside the gene matches: 7. The CDR3 loop spans 14 amino acids.